This T cell receptor (beta chain) emerged from a study of cytomegalovirus exposure and HLA in healthy donors. CDR3 length: 13 amino acids. Trimming took 5 bases from V and 4 from J, leaving 6 bases between them. The germline V gene encodes CDR1 MNHNY and CDR2 SVGAGI (reference sequence). Use of 60 Vbeta and 13 Jbeta primers characterized the PCR. Only in-frame clones appear in the TCRdb table, and some are missing; sequencing was by immunoSEQ multiplex PCR. The top ten clones hold less than 1.5% of a sample with 90,000 to 100,000 clones, around 70% of them seen once. V usage is TRBV6-6 and J usage is TRBJ2-6; D unclear. This TCR was sampled from a female donor in good health and CMV-seronegative. Sequenced material: PBMCs. The CDR3 protein is CASSPLGANVLTF. The CDR3 DNA is TGTGCCAGCAGTCCCTTGGGGGCCAACGTCCTGACTTTC.